This T cell receptor beta chain was profiled in a study of CD8+ T cells in alopecia areata. The study's findings and limits: Scalp and blood samples kept many expanded lesional clones throughout tofacitinib.

On this clone itself: The target antigen is unknown.

Reverse transcribed after extraction, RNA yielded cDNA as the sequencing template. The data were produced by immunoSEQ multiplex PCR, yet TCRdb's version contains in-frame clones alone and is incomplete. The sample has roughly 73,000 clones, approximately 30% seen once. Treatment noted: oral pan-JAK inhibitor, 5-10 mg twice daily. Starting from PBMCs, sorting isolated CD4+ and CD8+ T cells. The CDR3 length is 15 residues. Germline loops: CDR1 SQVTM, CDR2 ANQGSEA. Trimming removed 3 bases from V and 2 bases from J, with 13 bases in between. The sample consisted of CD8+ T cells sorted from blood, taken at week 4, from a patient treated with tofacitinib. The sequence was collected from a human donor with alopecia areata. The rearrangement uses TRBV29-1 and TRBJ2-2, with D perhaps TRBD1 (6 bases). CDR3 in amino acids: CSVDETGTNTGELFF. In DNA form, the CDR3 reads TGCAGCGTTGACGAAACTGGGACAAACACCGGGGAGCTGTTTTTT.